This TCR beta chain was documented in a study of T cell responses to AZD1222 COVID-19 vaccine. Study observations and caveats: Possibly, clonal diversity was underestimated; donors were largely white British and included more females. Spike-specific TCR repertoires showed rising breadth and depth after two AZD1222 doses.

The data were produced by immunoSEQ multiplex PCR, yet TCRdb's version contains in-frame clones alone and is incomplete. The table lists 200,000 or so clones, about 94% of them singletons. Of note for this clone: Antigen specificity is unknown.

The CDR3 length is 13 residues. The germline V gene encodes CDR1 LNHDA and CDR2 SQIVND (reference sequence). V was pared by 8 bases and J by 7 bases, with 8 bases of the junction left unmatched. The sequencing used peripheral blood, collected 28 days after the second AZD1222 dose. The sequence derives from an adult who received the AZD1222 COVID-19 vaccine. The chain links TRBV19 to TRBJ1-5; 7 nucleotides line up with TRBD1. CDR3 residues: CASHYRGGQPQHF. Written as DNA, the CDR3 is TGTGCCAGTCACTACAGGGGTGGACAGCCCCAGCATTTT.